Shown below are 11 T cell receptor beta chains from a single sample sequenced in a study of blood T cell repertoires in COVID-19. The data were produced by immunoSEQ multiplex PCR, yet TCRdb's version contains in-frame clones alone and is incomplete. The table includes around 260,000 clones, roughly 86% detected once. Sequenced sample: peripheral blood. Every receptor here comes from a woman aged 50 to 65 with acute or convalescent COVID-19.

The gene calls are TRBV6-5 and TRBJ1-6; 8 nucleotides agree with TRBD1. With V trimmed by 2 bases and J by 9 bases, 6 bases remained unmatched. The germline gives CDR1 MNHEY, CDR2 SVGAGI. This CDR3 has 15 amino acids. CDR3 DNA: TGTGCCAGCAGTTACCGGACAGGGTTGGTTTCACCCCTCCACTTT. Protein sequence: CASSYRTGLVSPLHF.

The CDR3 here is CAVGVNNQPQHF. CDR3 DNA sequence: TGTGCCGTAGGGGTGAACAATCAGCCCCAGCATTTT. The chain uses TRBV10-3 and TRBJ1-5; D is possibly TRBD1 (5 bases). Trimming pared 11 bases from V and 3 bases from J, leaving 11 bases between. CDR1 and CDR2 from the germline V gene are ENHRY and SYGVKD. The CDR3 totals 12 residues.

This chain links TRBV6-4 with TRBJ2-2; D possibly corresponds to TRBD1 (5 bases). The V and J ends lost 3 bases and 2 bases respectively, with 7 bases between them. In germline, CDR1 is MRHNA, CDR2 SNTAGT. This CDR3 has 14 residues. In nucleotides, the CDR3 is TGTGCCAGCAGTGAGCAGGGAAACACCGGGGAGCTGTTTTTT. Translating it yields CASSEQGNTGELFF.

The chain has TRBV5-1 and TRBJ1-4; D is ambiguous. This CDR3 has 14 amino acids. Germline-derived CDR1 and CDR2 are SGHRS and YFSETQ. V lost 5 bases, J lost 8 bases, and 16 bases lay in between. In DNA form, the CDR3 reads TGCGCCAGCAGAGCGGGAGAGTATGGGGAAAAACTGTTTTTT. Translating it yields CASRAGEYGEKLFF.

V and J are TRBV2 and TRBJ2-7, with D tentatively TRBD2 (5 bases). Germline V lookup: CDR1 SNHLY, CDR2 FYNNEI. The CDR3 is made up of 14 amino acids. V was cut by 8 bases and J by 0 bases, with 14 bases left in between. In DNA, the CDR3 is TGTGCCAGCTCCCCACGGGGTTCCTCCTACGAGCAGTACTTC. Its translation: CASSPRGSSYEQYF. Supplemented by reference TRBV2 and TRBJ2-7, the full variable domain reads EPEVTQTPSHQVTQMGQEVILRCVPISNHLYFYWYRQILGQKVEFLVSFYNNEISEKSEIFDDQFSVERPDGSNFTLKIRSTKLEDSAMYFCASSPRGSSYEQYFGPGTRLTVT.

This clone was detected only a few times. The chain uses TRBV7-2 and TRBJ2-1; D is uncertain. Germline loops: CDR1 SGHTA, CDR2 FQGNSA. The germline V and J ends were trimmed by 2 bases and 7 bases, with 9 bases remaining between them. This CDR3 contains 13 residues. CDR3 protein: CASSLISPNEQFF. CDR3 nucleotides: TGTGCCAGCAGCTTAATCAGTCCGAATGAGCAGTTCTTC. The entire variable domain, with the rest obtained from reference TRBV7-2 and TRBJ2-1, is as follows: GAGVSQSPSNKVTEKGKDVELRCDPISGHTALYWYRQSLGQGLEFLIYFQGNSAPDKSGLPSDRFSAERTGGSVSTLTIQRTQQEDSAVYLCASSLISPNEQFFGPGTRLTVL.

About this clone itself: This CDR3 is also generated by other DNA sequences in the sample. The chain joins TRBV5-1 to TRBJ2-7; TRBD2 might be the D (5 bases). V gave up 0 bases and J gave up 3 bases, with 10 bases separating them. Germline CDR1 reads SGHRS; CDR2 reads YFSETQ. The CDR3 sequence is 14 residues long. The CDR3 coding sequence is TGCGCCAGCAGCTTGGCGGTGGGGAGCTACGAGCAGTACTTC. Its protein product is CASSLAVGSYEQYF. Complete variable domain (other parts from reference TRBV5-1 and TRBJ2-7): KAGVTQTPRYLIKTRGQQVTLSCSPISGHRSVSWYQQTPGQGLQFLFEYFSETQRNKGNFPGRFSGRQFSNSRSEMNVSTLELGDSALYLCASSLAVGSYEQYFGPGTRLTVT.

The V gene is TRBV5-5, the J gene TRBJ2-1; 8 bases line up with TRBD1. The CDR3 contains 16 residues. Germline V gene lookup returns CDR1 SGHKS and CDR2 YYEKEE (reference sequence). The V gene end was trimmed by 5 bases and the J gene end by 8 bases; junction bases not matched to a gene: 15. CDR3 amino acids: CASRRSSGGRVYEQFF. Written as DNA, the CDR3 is TGTGCCAGCAGACGATCTTCAGGGGGCAGGGTGTATGAGCAGTTCTTC. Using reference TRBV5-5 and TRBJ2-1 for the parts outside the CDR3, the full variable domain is DAGVTQSPTHLIKTRGQQVTLRCSPISGHKSVSWYQQVLGQGPQFIFQYYEKEERGRGNFPDRFSARQFPNYSSELNVNALLLGDSALYLCASRRSSGGRVYEQFFGPGTRLTVL.

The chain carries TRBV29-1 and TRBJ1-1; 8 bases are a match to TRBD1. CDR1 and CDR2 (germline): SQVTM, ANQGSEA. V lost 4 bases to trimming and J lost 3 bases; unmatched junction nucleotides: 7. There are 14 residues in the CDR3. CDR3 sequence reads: CSVAIRGLYTEAFF. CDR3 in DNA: TGCAGCGTTGCTATCAGGGGGCTATACACTGAAGCTTTCTTT.

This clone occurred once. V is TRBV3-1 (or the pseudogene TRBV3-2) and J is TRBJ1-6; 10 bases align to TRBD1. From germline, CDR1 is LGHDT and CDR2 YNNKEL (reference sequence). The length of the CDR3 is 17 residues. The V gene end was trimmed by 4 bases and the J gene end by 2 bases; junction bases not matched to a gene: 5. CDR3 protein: CASSPGTGEAYNSPLHF. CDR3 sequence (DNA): TGTGCCAGCAGCCCAGGGACAGGGGAAGCCTATAATTCACCCCTCCACTTT.

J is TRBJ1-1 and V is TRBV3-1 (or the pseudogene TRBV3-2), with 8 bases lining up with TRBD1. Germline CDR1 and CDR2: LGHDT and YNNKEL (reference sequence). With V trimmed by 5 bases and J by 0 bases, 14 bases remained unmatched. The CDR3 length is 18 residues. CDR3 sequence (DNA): TGTGCCAGCAGCAGACGGGACAGGATCGGTGGTGTGAACACTGAAGCTTTCTTT. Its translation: CASSRRDRIGGVNTEAFF.